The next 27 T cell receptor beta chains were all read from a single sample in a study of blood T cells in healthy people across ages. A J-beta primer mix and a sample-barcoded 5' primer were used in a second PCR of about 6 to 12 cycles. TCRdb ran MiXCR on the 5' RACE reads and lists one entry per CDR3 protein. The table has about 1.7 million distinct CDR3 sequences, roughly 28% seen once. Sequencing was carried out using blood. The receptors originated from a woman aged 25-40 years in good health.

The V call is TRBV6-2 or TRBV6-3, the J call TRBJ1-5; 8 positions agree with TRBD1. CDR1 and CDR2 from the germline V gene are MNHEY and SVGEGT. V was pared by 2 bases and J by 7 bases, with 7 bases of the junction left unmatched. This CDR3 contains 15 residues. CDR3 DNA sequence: TGTGCCAGCAGTTACCGGACAGGGTCAGACCAGCCCCAGCATTTT. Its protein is CASSYRTGSDQPQHF.

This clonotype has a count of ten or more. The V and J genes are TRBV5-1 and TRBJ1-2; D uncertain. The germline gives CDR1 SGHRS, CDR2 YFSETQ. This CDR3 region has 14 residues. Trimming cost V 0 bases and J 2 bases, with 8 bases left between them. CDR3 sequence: CASSLGVGNYGYTF. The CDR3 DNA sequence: TGCGCCAGCAGCTTGGGTGTTGGGAACTATGGCTACACCTTC.

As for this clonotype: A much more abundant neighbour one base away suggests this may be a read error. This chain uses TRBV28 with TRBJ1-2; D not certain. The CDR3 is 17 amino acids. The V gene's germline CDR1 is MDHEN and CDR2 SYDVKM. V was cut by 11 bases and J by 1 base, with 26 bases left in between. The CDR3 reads CAARWTLNSQLNYGYTF. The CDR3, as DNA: TGTGCCGCACGATGGACTCTCAATTCACAGCTTAACTATGGCTACACCTTC.

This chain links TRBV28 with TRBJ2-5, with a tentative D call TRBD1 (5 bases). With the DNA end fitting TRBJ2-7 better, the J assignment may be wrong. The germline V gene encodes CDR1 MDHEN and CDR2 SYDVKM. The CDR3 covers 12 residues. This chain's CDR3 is CASSSDQGEQYF. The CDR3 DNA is TGTGCCAGCAGTTCCGATCAGGGCGAGCAGTACTTC.

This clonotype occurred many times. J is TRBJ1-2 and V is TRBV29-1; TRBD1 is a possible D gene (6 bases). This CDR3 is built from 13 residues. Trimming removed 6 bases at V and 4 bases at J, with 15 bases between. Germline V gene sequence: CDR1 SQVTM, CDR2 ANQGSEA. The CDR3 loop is CSVAGGALYGYTF. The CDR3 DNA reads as TGCAGCGTGGCGGGGGGGGCCCTCTATGGCTACACCTTC.

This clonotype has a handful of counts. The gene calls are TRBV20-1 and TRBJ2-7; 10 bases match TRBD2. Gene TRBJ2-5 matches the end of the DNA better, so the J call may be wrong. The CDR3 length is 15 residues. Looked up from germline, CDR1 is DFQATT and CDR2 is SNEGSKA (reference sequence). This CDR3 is CSAPKGLAGGETQYF. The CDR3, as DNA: TGCAGTGCGCCTAAGGGGTTAGCGGGAGGAGAGACCCAGTACTTC.

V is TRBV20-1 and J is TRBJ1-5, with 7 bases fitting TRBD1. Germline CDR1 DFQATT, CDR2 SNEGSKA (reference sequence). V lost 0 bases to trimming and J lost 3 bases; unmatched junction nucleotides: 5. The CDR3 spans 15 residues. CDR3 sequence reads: CSARDPGQLNQPQHF. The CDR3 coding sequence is TGCAGTGCTAGAGACCCGGGACAGCTCAATCAGCCCCAGCATTTT.

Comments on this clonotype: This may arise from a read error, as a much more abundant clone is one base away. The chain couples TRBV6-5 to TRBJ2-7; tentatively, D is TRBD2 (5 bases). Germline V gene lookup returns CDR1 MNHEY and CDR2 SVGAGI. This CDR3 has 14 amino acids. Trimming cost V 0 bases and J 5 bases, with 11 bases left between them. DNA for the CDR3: TGTGCCAGCAGTTACTCGGAGGAGGTCCACGAGCAGTACTTC. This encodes CASSYSEEVHEQYF.

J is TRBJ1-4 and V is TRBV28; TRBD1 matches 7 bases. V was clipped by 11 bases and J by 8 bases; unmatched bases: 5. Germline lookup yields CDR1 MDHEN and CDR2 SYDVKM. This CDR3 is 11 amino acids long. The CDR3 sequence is CAAGQVEKLFF. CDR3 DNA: TGTGCCGCCGGACAGGTCGAAAAACTGTTTTTT.

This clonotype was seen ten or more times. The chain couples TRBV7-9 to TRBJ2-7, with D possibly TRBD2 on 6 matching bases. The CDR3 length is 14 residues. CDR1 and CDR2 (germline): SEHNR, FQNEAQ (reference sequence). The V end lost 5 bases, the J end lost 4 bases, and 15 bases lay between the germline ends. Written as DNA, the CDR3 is TGTGCCAGCAGCCGGGGACGGGGGAATTACGAGCAGTACTTC. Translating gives CASSRGRGNYEQYF. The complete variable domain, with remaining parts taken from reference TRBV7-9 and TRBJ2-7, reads DTGVSQNPRHKITKRGQNVTFRCDPISEHNRLYWYRQTLGQGPEFLTYFQNEAQLEKSRLLSDRFSAERPKGSFSTLEIQRTEQGDSAMYLCASSRGRGNYEQYFGPGTRLTVT.

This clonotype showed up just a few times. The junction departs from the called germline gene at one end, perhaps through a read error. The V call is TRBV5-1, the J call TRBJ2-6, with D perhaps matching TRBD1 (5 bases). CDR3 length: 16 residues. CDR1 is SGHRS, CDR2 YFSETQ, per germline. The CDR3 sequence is CASSNTVNSGANVRTF. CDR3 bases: TGCGCCAGCAGCAACACAGTCAACTCTGGGGCCAACGTCCGGACTTTC.

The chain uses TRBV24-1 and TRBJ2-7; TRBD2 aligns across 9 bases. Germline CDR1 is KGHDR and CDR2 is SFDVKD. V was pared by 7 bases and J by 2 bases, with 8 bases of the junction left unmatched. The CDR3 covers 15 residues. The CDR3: CATSHPLAGPYEQYF. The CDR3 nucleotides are TGTGCCACCAGCCATCCGCTAGCGGGGCCCTACGAGCAGTACTTC.

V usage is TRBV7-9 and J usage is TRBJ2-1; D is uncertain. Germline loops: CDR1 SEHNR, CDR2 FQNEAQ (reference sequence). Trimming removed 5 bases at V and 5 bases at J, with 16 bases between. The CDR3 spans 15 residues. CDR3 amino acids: CASSATILPNNEQFF. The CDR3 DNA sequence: TGTGCCAGCAGCGCTACAATATTGCCCAACAATGAGCAGTTCTTC.

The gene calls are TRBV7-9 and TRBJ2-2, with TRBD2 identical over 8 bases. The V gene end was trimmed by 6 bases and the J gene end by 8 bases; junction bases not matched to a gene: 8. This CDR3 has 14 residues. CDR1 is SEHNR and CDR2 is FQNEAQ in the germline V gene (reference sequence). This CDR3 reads CASRTGLDPGELFF. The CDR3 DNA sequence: TGTGCCAGCAGGACGGGACTAGACCCTGGGGAGCTGTTTTTT.

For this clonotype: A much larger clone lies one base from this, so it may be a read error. The CDR3 protein is CARSFDEQYF. The CDR3 DNA reads TGTGCCCGCAGCTTTGACGAGCAGTACTTC. The V and J genes are TRBV7-3 and TRBJ2-4; no clear D gene. The better agreement between TRBJ2-7 and the DNA end casts doubt on the J call. Germline V gives CDR1 SGHTA, CDR2 FQGTGA. The CDR3 contains 10 residues.

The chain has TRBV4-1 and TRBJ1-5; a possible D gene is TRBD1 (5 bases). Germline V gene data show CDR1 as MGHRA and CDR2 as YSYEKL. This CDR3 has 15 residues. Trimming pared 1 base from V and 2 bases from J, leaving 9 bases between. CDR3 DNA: TGCGCCAGCAGCCAAGTCCAGGGCGGCAATCAGCCCCAGCATTTT. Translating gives CASSQVQGGNQPQHF.

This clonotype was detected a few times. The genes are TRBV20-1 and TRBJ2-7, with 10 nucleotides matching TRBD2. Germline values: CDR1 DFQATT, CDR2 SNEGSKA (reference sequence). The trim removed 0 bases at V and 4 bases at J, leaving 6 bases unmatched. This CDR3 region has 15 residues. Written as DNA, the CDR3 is TGCAGTGCTAGAGATCCCAGCGGGAGGGCTTACGAGCAGTACTTC. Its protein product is CSARDPSGRAYEQYF.

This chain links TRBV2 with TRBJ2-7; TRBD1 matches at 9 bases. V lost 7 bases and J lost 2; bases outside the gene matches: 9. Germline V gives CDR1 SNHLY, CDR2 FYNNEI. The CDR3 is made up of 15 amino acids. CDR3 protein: CASTLAGTGTYEQYF. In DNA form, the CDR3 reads TGTGCCAGCACCCTGGCCGGGACAGGGACCTACGAGCAGTACTTC.

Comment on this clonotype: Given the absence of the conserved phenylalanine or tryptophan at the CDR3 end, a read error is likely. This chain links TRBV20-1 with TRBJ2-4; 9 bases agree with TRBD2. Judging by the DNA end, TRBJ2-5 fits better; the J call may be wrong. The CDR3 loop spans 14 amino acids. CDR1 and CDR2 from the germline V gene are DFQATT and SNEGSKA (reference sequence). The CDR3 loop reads CSALAGVAQETQYC. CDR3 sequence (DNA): TGCAGTGCCTTAGCGGGGGTGGCACAAGAGACCCAGTACTGC.

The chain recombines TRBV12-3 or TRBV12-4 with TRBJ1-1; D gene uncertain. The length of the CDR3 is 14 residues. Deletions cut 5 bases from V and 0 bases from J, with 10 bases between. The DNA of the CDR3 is TGTGCCAGCAGTACCTCAGATTTGAACACTGAAGCTTTCTTT. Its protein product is CASSTSDLNTEAFF.

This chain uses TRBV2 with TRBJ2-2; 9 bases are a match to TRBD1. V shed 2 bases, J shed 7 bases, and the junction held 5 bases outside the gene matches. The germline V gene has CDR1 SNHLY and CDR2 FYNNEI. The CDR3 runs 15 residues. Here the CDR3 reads CASSERQGGIGELFF. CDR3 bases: TGTGCCAGCAGTGAACGACAGGGGGGTATCGGGGAGCTGTTTTTT.

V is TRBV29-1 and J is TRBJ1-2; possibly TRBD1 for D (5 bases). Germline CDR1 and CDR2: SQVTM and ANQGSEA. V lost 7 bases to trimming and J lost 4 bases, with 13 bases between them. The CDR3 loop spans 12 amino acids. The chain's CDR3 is CSASRQGYGYTF. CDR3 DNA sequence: TGCAGCGCCAGCCGGCAGGGCTATGGCTACACCTTC.

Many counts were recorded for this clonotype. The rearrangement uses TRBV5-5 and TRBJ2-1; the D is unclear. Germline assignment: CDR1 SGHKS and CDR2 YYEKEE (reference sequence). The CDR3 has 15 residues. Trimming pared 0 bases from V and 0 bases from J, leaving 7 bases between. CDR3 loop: CASSLEASSYNEQFF. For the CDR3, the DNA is TGTGCCAGCAGCTTGGAGGCTAGCTCCTACAATGAGCAGTTCTTC.

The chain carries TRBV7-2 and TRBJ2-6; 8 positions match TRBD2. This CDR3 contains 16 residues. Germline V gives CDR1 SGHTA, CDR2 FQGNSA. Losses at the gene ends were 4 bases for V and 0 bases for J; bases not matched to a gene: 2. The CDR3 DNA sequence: TGTGCCAGCAGCTCTAGCGGGCTCTCTGGGGCCAACGTCCTGACTTTC. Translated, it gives CASSSSGLSGANVLTF. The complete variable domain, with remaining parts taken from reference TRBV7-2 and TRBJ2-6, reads GAGVSQSPSNKVTEKGKDVELRCDPISGHTALYWYRQSLGQGLEFLIYFQGNSAPDKSGLPSDRFSAERTGGSVSTLTIQRTQQEDSAVYLCASSSSGLSGANVLTFGAGSRLTVL.

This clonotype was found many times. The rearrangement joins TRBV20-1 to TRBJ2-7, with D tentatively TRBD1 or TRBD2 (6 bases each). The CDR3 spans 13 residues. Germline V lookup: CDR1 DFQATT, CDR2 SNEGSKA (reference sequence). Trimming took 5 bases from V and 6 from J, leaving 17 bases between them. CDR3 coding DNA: TGCAGTGCTTGGATGAGGGGGGTTAGCGAGCAGTACTTC. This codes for CSAWMRGVSEQYF.

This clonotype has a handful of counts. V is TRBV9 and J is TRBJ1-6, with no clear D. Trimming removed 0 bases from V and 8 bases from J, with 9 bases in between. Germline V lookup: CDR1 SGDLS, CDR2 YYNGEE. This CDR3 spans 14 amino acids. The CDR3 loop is CASSVGQLDSPLHF. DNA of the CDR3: TGTGCCAGCAGCGTAGGCCAGCTTGATTCACCCCTCCACTTT.

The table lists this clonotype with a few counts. The CDR3 protein is CASSEDPVTDTQYF. CDR3 nucleotides: TGCGCCAGCAGTGAGGATCCGGTGACAGATACGCAGTATTTT. The rearrangement joins TRBV10-1 to TRBJ2-3, with D uncertain. The CDR3 is 14 residues long. Deletions cut 2 bases from V and 3 bases from J, with 9 bases between. From germline, CDR1 is WNHNN and CDR2 SYGVQD (reference sequence).